The 11 T cell receptor beta chains below all came from one sample that was sequenced in a study of identical twins. Each CDR3 protein is one row after TCRdb ran MiXCR on the 5' RACE reads. The profile shows approximately 1.8 million distinct CDR3 sequences, roughly a third of them singletons. The specimen was cord blood. These receptors originate from a newborn girl in good health.

This clonotype has just a few counts. The V and J genes are TRBV6-5 and TRBJ2-5; D gene ambiguous. The V and J ends lost 2 bases and 2 bases respectively, with 6 bases between them. CDR3 length: 13 amino acids. Germline V gene sequence: CDR1 MNHEY, CDR2 SVGAGI. CDR3: CASSYAIQETQYF. Written as DNA, the CDR3 is TGTGCCAGCAGTTACGCAATACAAGAGACCCAGTACTTC.

The chain joins TRBV12-3 or TRBV12-4 to TRBJ1-3; TRBD1 agrees at 7 bases. The CDR3 has 15 residues. J gave up 2 bases and V 5 bases, and 6 bases lay outside the gene matches. In DNA, the CDR3 is TGTGCCAGCAGTCCCCCACAGGGGACTGGAAACACCATATATTTT. Its protein product is CASSPPQGTGNTIYF.

This chain uses TRBV4-1 with TRBJ2-1, with D perhaps matching TRBD1 or TRBD2 (5 bases each). Trimming cost V 2 bases and J 4 bases, with 9 bases left between them. Germline V gene lookup returns CDR1 MGHRA and CDR2 YSYEKL. The CDR3 runs to 14 residues. The CDR3 DNA is TGCGCCAGCAGCCAAAGAGGGGAATACAATGAGCAGTTCTTC. This translates into CASSQRGEYNEQFF.

Comments on this clonotype: The junction departs from germline at one end; a sequencing error may be responsible. V usage is TRBV19 and J usage is TRBJ2-1; 11 bases align to TRBD2. The germline V gene has CDR1 LNHDA and CDR2 SQIVND (reference sequence). CDR3 length: 15 amino acids. The CDR3 bases are TGTGCCAGTAGTTTAAGACTAGCGGGAAGGAATGGGCAGTTCTTC. This encodes CASSLRLAGRNGQFF.

The rearrangement joins TRBV10-3 to TRBJ2-7; TRBD2 is a possible D gene (7 bases). The J call is doubtful: the DNA matches TRBJ2-5 better. CDR1 and CDR2 from the germline V gene are ENHRY and SYGVKD. The CDR3 sequence is 15 residues long. The DNA for the CDR3 is TGTGCCATCAGTGAGTGGGGGCTAGCGGAAGAGACCCAGTACTTC. This codes for CAISEWGLAEETQYF.

Concerning this clonotype: A much larger clonotype is one base distant, so this may be a read error. The J gene is TRBJ2-7, the V gene TRBV7-9; no clear D gene. With 1 base removed from V and 2 bases from J, the gap between germline ends came to 12 bases. This CDR3 has 15 amino acids. Germline CDR1 and CDR2: SEHNR and FQNEAQ (reference sequence). The CDR3 here is CASSLDSHPAYEQYF. CDR3 DNA sequence: TGTGCCAGCAGCTTAGACTCTCACCCTGCCTACGAGCAGTACTTC.

The V and J genes are TRBV4-1 and TRBJ1-2, with 12 bases identical to TRBD1. Germline V gene sequence: CDR1 MGHRA, CDR2 YSYEKL. J was trimmed by 5 bases and V by 1 base; bases with no gene match: 11. This CDR3 contains 18 residues. CDR3: CASSQVFRDRGREYGYTF. In DNA form, the CDR3 reads TGCGCCAGCAGCCAAGTTTTCCGGGACAGGGGGCGGGAGTATGGCTACACCTTC.

The chain couples TRBV19 to TRBJ1-1; TRBD1 might be the D (6 bases). Trimming removed 5 bases at V and 3 bases at J, with 13 bases between. CDR1 LNHDA and CDR2 SQIVND come from the germline V gene (reference sequence). This CDR3 contains 14 residues. CDR3 DNA sequence: TGTGCCAGTAGTCCAGACAGGTGGGACACTGAAGCTTTCTTT. It is translated as CASSPDRWDTEAFF.

This clonotype was counted a few times. An end of the junction does not agree with germline; a read error may underlie this. The gene calls are TRBV5-1 and TRBJ2-7; a possible D gene is TRBD2 (5 bases). Germline V gene data show CDR1 as SGHRS and CDR2 as YFSETQ. This CDR3 comprises 15 residues. The CDR3, as DNA: TGTGCCAGCAGCTTAGTCCCGGGGTCTTACAATGAGCAGTACTTC. It is translated as CASSLVPGSYNEQYF. Full variable domain (remainder filled in from reference TRBV5-1 and TRBJ2-7): KAGVTQTPRYLIKTRGQQVTLSCSPISGHRSVSWYQQTPGQGLQFLFEYFSETQRNKGNFPGRFSGRQFSNSRSEMNVSTLELGDSALYLCASSLVPGSYNEQYFGPGTRLTVT.

The J gene is TRBJ1-1, the V gene TRBV10-3, with D maybe TRBD1 (6 bases). CDR1 is ENHRY and CDR2 is SYGVKD in the germline V gene. CDR3 size: 17 residues. Trimming removed 6 bases from V and 0 bases from J, with 20 bases in between. The chain's CDR3 is CAIRPLKTGLLNTEAFF. Written as DNA, the CDR3 is TGTGCCATCAGGCCCTTAAAAACAGGGCTCTTGAACACTGAAGCTTTCTTT.

The V and J genes are TRBV15 and TRBJ1-5; D is uncertain. This CDR3 contains 14 residues. The ends were cut back, 1 base at V and 5 bases at J, with 9 bases in the middle. Germline V gene data show CDR1 as LNHNV and CDR2 as YYDKDF (reference sequence). In DNA form, the CDR3 reads TGTGCCACCAGCAGAGGTGGCCTTTATCAGCCCCAGCATTTT. This sequence encodes CATSRGGLYQPQHF.